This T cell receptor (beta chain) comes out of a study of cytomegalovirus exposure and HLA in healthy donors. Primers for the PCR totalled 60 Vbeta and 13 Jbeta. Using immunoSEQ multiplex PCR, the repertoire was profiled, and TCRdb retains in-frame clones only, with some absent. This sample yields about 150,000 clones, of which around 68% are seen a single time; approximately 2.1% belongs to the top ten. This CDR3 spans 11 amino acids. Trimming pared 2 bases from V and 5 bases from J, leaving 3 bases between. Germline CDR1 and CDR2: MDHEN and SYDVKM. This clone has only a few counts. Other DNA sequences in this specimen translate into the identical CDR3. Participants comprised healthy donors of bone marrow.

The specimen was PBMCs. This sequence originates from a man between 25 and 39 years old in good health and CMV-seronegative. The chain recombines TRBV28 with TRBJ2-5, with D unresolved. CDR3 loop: CASSLRETQYF. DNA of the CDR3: TGTGCCAGCAGTTTACGGGAGACCCAGTACTTC.